What follows is one T cell receptor beta chain and its context. The antigen is undetermined. It was with 60 Vbeta and 13 Jbeta primers that the PCR ran. Data came from immunoSEQ multiplex PCR; TCRdb stores just in-frame clones and leaves some out. The sample consists of approximately 140,000 clones, about three quarters of them appearing once. This sample is part of a study of cytomegalovirus exposure and HLA in healthy donors. Study-wide results and limits: The Asian-associated ancestry cluster reportedly had fewer N-insertions than the roughly 700-donor mean in a later analysis.

The source is a man aged 35 to 55 in good health and CMV-seropositive. Sequences were obtained from PBMCs.

CDR3: CASSLREWDVGRGETQYF. In DNA form, the CDR3 reads TGTGCCAGCAGCTTGAGGGAATGGGATGTAGGGAGGGGAGAGACCCAGTACTTC. This chain uses TRBV5-5 with TRBJ2-5; the match to TRBD2 covers 7 bases. CDR3 length equals 18 residues. Germline loops: CDR1 SGHKS, CDR2 YYEKEE (reference sequence). Germline trimming cut 1 base from V and 4 bases from J; bases unmatched to any gene: 16.